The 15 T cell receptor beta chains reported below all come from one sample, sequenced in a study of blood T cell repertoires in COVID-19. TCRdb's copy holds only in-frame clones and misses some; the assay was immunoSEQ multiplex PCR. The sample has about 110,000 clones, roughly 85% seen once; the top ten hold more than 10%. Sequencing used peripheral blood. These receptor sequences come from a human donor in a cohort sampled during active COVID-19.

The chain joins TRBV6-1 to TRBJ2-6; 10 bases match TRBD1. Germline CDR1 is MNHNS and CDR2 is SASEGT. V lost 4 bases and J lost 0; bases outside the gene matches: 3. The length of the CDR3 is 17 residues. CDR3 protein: CASSGTGGTSGANVLTF. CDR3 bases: TGTGCCAGCAGTGGGACAGGGGGGACCTCTGGGGCCAACGTCCTGACTTTC.

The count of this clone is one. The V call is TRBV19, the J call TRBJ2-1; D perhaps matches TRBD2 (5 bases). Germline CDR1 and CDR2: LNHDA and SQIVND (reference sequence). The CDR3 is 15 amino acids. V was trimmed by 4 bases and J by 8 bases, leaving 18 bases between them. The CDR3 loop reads CASSKLGNPGDEQFF. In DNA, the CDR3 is TGTGCCAGTAGTAAACTCGGGAACCCTGGGGATGAGCAGTTCTTC.

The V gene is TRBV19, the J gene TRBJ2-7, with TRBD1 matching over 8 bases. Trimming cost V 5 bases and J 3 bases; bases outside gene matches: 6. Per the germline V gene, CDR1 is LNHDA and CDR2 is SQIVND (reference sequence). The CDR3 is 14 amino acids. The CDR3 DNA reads TGTGCCAGTAGTCTACAAGACAGGGGCTACGAGCAGTACTTC. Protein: CASSLQDRGYEQYF.

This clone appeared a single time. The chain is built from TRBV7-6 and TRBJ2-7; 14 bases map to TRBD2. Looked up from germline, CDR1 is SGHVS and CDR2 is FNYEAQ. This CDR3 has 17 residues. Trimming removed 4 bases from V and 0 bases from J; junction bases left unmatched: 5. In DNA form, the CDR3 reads TGTGCCAGCAGCTCTGGACTAGCGGGGGGTAGCTCCTACGAGCAGTACTTC. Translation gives CASSSGLAGGSSYEQYF. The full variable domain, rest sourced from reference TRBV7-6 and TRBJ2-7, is GAGVSQSPRYKVTKRGQDVALRCDPISGHVSLYWYRQALGQGPEFLTYFNYEAQQDKSGLPNDRFSAERPEGSISTLTIQRTEQRDSAMYRCASSSGLAGGSSYEQYFGPGTRLTVT.

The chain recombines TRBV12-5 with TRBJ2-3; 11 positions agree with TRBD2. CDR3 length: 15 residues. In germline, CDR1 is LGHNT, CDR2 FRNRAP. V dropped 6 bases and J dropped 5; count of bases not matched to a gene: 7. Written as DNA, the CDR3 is TGTGCTAGTGGCCGTAGCGGGGGGGCAGGAGATACGCAGTATTTT. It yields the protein CASGRSGGAGDTQYF. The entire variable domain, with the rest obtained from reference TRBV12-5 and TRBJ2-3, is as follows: DARVTQTPRHKVTEMGQEVTMRCQPILGHNTVFWYRQTMMQGLELLAYFRNRAPLDDSGMPKDRFSAEMPDATLATLKIQPSEPRDSAVYFCASGRSGGAGDTQYFGPGTRLTVL.

CDR3 sequence: CASSLVAEQFF. In DNA form, the CDR3 reads TGTGCCAGCAGTCTAGTAGCTGAGCAGTTCTTC. The chain combines TRBV2 with TRBJ2-1; D gene unclear. The CDR3 has 11 amino acids. V lost 5 bases and J 9 bases, leaving 8 bases between the germline ends. From germline, CDR1 is SNHLY and CDR2 FYNNEI.

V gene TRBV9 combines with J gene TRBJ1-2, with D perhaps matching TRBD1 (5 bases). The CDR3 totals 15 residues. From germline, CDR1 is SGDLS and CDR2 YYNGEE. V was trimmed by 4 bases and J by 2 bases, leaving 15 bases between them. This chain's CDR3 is CASSPPGITNYGYTF. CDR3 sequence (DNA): TGTGCCAGCAGCCCCCCAGGGATCACCAACTATGGCTACACCTTC.

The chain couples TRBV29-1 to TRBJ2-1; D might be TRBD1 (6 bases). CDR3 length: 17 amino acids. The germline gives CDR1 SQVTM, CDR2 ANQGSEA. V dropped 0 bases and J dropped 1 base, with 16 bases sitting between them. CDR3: CSVEDLGGRGSYNEQFF. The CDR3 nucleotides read TGCAGCGTTGAAGATCTGGGCGGAAGGGGGTCCTACAATGAGCAGTTCTTC.

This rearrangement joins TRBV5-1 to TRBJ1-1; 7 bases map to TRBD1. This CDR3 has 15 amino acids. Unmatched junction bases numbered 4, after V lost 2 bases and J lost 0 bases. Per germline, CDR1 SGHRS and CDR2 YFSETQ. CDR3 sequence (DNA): TGCGCCAGCAGCTTCCTGGGACAGATGAACACTGAAGCTTTCTTT. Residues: CASSFLGQMNTEAFF.

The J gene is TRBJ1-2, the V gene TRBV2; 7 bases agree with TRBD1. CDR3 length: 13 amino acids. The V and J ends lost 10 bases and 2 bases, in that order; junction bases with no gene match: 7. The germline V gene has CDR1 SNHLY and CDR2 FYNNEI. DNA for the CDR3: TGTGCCACCCCGGGACAGCAGAACTATGGCTACACCTTC. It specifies CATPGQQNYGYTF.

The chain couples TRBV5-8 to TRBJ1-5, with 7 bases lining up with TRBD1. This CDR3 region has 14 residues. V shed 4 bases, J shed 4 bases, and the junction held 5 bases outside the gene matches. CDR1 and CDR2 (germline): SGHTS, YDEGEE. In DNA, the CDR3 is TGTGCCAGCAGCCCGAGGGGGCGGAATCAGCCCCAGCATTTT. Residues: CASSPRGRNQPQHF.

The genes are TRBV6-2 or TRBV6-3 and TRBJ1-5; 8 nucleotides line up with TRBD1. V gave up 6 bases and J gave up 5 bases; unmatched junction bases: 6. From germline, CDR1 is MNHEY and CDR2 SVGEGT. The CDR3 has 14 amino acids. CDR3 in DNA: TGTGCCAGCAGCCACAGGGGGGGACATCAGCCCCAGCATTTT. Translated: CASSHRGGHQPQHF.

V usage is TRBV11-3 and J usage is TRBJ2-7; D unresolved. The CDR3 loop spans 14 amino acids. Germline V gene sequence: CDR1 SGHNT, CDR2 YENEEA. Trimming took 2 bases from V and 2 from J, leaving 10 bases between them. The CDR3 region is CASSLSSPPYEQYF. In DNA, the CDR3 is TGTGCCAGCAGCTTAAGTAGTCCTCCCTACGAGCAGTACTTC.

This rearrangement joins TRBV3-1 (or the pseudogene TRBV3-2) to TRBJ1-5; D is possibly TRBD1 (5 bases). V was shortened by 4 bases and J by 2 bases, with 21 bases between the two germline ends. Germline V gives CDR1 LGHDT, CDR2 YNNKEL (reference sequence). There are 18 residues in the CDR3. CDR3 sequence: CASSLPGQAFGGNQPQHF. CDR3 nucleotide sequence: TGTGCCAGCAGCCTCCCAGGACAAGCTTTCGGAGGCAATCAGCCCCAGCATTTT.

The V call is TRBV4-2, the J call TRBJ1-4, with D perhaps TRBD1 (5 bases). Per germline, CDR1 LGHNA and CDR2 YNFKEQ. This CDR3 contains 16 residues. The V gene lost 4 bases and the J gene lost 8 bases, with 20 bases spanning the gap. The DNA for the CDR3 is TGTGCCAGCAGCCTCCCCCCGGGGGGGTCTCGAGAAAAACTGTTTTTT. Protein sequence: CASSLPPGGSREKLFF.